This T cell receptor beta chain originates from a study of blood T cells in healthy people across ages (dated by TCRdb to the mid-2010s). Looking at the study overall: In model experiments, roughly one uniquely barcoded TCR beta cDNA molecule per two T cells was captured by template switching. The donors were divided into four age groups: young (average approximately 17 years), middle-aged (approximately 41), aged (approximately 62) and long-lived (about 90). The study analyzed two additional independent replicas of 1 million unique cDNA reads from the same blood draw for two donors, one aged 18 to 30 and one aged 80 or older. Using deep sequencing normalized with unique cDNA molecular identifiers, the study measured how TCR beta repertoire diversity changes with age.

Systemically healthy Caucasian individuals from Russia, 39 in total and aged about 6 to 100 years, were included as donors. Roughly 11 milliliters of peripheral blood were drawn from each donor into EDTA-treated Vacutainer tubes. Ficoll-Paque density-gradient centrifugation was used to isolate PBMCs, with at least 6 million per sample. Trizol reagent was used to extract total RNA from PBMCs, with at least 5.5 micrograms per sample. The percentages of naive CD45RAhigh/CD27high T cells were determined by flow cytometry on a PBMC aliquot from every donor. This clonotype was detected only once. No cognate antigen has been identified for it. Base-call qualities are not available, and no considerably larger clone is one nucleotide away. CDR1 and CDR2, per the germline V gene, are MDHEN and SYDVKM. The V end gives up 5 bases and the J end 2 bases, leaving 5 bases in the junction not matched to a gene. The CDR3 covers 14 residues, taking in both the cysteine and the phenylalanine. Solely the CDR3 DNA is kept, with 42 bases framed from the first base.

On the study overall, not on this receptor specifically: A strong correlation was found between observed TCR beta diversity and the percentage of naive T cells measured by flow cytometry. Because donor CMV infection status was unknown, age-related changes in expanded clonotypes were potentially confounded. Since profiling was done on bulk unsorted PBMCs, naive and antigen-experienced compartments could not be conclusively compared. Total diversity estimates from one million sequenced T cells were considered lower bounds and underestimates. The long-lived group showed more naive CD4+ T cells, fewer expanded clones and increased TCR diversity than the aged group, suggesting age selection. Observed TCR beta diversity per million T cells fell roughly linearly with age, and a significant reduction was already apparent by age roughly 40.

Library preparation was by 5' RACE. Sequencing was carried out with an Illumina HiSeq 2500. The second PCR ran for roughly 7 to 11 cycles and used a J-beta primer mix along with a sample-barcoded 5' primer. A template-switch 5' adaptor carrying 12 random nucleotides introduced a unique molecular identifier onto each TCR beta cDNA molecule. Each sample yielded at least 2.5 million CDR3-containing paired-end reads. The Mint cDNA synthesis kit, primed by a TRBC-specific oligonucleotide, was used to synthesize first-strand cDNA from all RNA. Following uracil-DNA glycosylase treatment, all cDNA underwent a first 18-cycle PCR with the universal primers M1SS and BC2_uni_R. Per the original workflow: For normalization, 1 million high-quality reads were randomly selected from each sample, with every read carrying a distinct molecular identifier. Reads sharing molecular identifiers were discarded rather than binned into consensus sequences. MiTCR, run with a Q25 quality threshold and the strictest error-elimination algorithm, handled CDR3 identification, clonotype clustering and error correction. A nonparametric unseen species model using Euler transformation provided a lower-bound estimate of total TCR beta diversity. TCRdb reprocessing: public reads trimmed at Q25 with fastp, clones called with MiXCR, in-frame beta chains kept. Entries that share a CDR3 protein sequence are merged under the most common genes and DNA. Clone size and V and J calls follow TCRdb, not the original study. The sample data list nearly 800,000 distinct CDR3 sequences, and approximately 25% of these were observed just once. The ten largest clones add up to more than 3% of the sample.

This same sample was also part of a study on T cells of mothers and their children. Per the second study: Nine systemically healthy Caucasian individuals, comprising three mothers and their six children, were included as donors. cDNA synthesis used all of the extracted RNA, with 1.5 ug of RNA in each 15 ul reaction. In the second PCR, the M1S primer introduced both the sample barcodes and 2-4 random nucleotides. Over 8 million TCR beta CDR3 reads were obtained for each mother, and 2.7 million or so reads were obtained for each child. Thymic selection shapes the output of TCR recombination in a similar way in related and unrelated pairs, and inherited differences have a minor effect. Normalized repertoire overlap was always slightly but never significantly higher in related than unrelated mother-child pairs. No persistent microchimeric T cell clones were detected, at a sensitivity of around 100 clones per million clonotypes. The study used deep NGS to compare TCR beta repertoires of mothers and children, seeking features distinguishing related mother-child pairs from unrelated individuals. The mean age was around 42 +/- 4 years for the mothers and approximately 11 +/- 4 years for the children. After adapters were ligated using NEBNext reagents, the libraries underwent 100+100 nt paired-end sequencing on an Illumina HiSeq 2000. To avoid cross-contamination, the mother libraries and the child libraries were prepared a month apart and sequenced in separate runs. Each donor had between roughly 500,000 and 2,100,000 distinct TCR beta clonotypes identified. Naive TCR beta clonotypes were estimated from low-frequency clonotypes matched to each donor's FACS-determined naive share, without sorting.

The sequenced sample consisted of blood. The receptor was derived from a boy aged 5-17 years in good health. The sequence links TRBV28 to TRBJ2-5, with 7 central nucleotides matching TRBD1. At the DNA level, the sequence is TGTGCCAGCAGTGTTCAGGACAGGCAAGAGACCCAGTACTTC. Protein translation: CASSVQDRQETQYF. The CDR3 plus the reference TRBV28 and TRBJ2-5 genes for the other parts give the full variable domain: DVKVTQSSRYLVKRTGEKVFLECVQDMDHENMFWYRQDPGLGLRLIYFSYDVKMKEKGDIPEGYSVSREKKERFSLILESASTNQTSMYLCASSVQDRQETQYFGPGTRLLVL.